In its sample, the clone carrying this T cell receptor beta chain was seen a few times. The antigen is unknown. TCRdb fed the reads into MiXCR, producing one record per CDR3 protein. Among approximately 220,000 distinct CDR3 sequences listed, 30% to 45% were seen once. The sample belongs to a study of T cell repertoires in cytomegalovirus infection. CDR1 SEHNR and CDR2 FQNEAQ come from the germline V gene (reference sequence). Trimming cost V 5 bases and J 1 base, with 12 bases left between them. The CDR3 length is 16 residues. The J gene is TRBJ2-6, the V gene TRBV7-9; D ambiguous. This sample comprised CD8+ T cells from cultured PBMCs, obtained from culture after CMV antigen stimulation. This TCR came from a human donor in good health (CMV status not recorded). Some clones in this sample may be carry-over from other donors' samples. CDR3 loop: CASSRGRTSGANVLTF. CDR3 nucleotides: TGTGCCAGCAGCAGAGGACGTACATCTGGGGCCAACGTCCTGACTTTC.